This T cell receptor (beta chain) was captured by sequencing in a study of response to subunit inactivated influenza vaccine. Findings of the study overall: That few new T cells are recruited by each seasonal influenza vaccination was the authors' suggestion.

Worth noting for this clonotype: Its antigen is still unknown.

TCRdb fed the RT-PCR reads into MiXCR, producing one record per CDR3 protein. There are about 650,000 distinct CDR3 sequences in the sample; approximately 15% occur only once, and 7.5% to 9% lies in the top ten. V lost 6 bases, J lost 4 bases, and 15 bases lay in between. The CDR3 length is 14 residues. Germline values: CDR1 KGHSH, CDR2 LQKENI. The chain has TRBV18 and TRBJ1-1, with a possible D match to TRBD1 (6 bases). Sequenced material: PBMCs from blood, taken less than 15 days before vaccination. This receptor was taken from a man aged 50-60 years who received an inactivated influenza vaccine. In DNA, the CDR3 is TGTGCCAGCTCTTCAGGGGCGGCGGGCACTGAAGCTTTCTTT. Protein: CASSSGAAGTEAFF.